Shown below are 15 T cell receptor beta chains from a single sample sequenced in a study of T cell clones after liver transplantation. The method was immunoSEQ multiplex PCR; TCRdb's version includes in-frame clones alone and lacks a portion of them. This repertoire shows some 120,000 clones, roughly nine tenths found once; its top ten account for roughly 0.8%. Sequences were derived from CD4+ T cells from blood, sampled 12 months after liver transplant. These receptors were taken from a human patient who received a liver transplant. T cells may partly derive from the graft donor.

A few counts support this clone. The genes are TRBV9 and TRBJ2-7, with 7 nucleotides matching TRBD1. This CDR3 contains 15 residues. From germline, CDR1 is SGDLS and CDR2 YYNGEE. Trimming took 2 bases from V and 2 from J; bases not matched to a gene: 7. Here the CDR3 DNA reads TGTGCCAGCAGCGTCCGGGACAGCAAAACCTACGAGCAGTACTTC. As protein: CASSVRDSKTYEQYF. The whole variable domain, filled in from reference TRBV9 and TRBJ2-7, reads DSGVTQTPKHLITATGQRVTLRCSPRSGDLSVYWYQQSLDQGLQFLIQYYNGEERAKGNILERFSAQQFPDLHSELNLSSLELGDSALYFCASSVRDSKTYEQYFGPGTRLTVT.

The chain is built from TRBV28 and TRBJ2-1; a possible D gene is TRBD2 (6 bases). CDR3 length: 16 residues. The V end lost 0 bases, the J end lost 4 bases, and 13 bases lay between the germline ends. Germline V gives CDR1 MDHEN, CDR2 SYDVKM. CDR3 sequence (DNA): TGTGCCAGCAGTTTATGGGCCGGGACTGGATACAATGAGCAGTTCTTC. Translated: CASSLWAGTGYNEQFF.

DNA of the CDR3: TGTGCAAGTCGCCCCCCCAGGGACAAAGACTACAATGAGCAGTTCTTC. Translated, it gives CASRPPRDKDYNEQFF. The chain carries TRBV12-2 and TRBJ2-1; the D call of TRBD1 is as the table states it, not checked on the DNA. TRBV12-2 is shown as a pseudogene. The CDR3 is 16 amino acids.

V gene TRBV11-2 combines with J gene TRBJ2-3; 7 positions agree with TRBD2. V was pared by 1 base and J by 4 bases, with 8 bases of the junction left unmatched. CDR1 SGHAT and CDR2 FQNNGV come from the germline V gene. The CDR3 totals 16 residues. CDR3 protein: CASSLVGGGTADTQYF. As DNA, the CDR3 is TGTGCCAGCAGCTTAGTTGGGGGAGGGACCGCAGATACGCAGTATTTT.

The chain joins TRBV4-2 to TRBJ2-4; D is possibly TRBD2 (6 bases). The CDR3 extends over 14 amino acids. Germline CDR1 and CDR2: LGHNA and YNFKEQ. V was pared by 4 bases and J by 8 bases, with 15 bases between. The DNA for the CDR3 is TGTGCCAGCAGCCCACTCGGGGGAGACGACATTCAGTACTTC. This encodes CASSPLGGDDIQYF.

In its sample, this clone was seen once. The chain carries TRBV28 and TRBJ2-7; 12 nucleotides align to TRBD1. The germline V gene has CDR1 MDHEN and CDR2 SYDVKM. The ends lost 6 bases at V and 9 bases at J; junction bases unmatched: 3. The CDR3 is 12 residues long. CDR3 in DNA: TGTGCCAGCAGGGGACAGGGGGCAGTGCAGTACTTC. Amino acids: CASRGQGAVQYF.

This chain uses TRBV15 with TRBJ2-7, with 7 bases that match TRBD2. The CDR3 is 14 amino acids. Trimming at V came to 5 bases and at J to 2 bases, leaving 6 bases not matched to a gene. CDR1 LNHNV and CDR2 YYDKDF come from the germline V gene (reference sequence). Here the CDR3 DNA reads TGTGCCACCAGCTTTGCGGGAGATGCCTACGAGCAGTACTTC. Its translation: CATSFAGDAYEQYF.

V is TRBV10-2 and J is TRBJ2-7; TRBD1 is a possible D gene (5 bases). Germline CDR1 is WSHSY and CDR2 is SAAADI. Deletions cut 2 bases from V and 3 bases from J, with 23 bases between. CDR3 length: 18 amino acids. In DNA, the CDR3 is TGCGCCAGCAGTGAGCCCGTTTTGCGTCACAGGATAAACTACGAGCAGTACTTC. Protein product: CASSEPVLRHRINYEQYF.

The J gene is TRBJ2-1, the V gene TRBV9; D gene ambiguous. Germline V gene lookup returns CDR1 SGDLS and CDR2 YYNGEE. The CDR3 has 14 amino acids. V shed 0 bases and J shed 0 bases, with 4 bases lying between them. The CDR3 nucleotides are TGTGCCAGCAGCGTAGGTCTCTCCTACAATGAGCAGTTCTTC. Protein: CASSVGLSYNEQFF.

V usage is TRBV30 and J usage is TRBJ2-3, with TRBD2 identical over 8 bases. The CDR3 extends over 14 amino acids. Trimming cost V 3 bases and J 2 bases; bases outside gene matches: 4. The V gene's germline CDR1 is GTSNPN and CDR2 SVGIG (reference sequence). CDR3 protein: CAWSLGLATDTQYF. DNA for the CDR3: TGTGCCTGGAGCCTCGGACTAGCCACAGATACGCAGTATTTT.

V usage is TRBV5-1 and J usage is TRBJ2-7; 10 bases agree with TRBD2. CDR1 and CDR2 (germline): SGHRS, YFSETQ. The CDR3 length is 15 residues. V shed 0 bases and J 3 bases; nucleotides not matched to a gene: 3. The CDR3 sequence is CASSLGLAGDYEQYF. CDR3 DNA sequence: TGCGCCAGCAGCTTGGGCCTAGCGGGGGACTACGAGCAGTACTTC.

J is TRBJ2-7 and V is TRBV18; D may be TRBD2 (5 bases). The ends were cut back, 5 bases at V and 7 bases at J, with 12 bases in the middle. CDR1 is KGHSH and CDR2 is LQKENI in the germline V gene. This CDR3 is 12 amino acids long. CDR3 nucleotides: TGTGCCAGCTCAGCACTAGGTCAAGAGCAGTACTTC. Amino acid sequence: CASSALGQEQYF.

The chain combines TRBV18 with TRBJ1-1; tentatively, D is TRBD1 (5 bases). Trimming shortened V by 10 bases and J by 0 bases, and 12 bases separated the two germline ends. The length of the CDR3 is 13 residues. Germline V gives CDR1 KGHSH, CDR2 LQKENI. This CDR3 is CATTTDMNTEAFF. CDR3 nucleotides: TGTGCCACGACGACGGACATGAACACTGAAGCTTTCTTT.

The chain has TRBV7-3 and TRBJ2-1, with 12 bases identical to TRBD2. Trimming took 5 bases from V and 7 from J; bases not matched to a gene: 3. Germline CDR1 SGHTA, CDR2 FQGTGA. The CDR3 length is 14 residues. The CDR3 loop is CASSIGLAGNEQFF. DNA for the CDR3: TGTGCCAGCAGCATAGGACTAGCGGGGAATGAGCAGTTCTTC.

The gene calls are TRBV2 and TRBJ1-1; D gene ambiguous. Germline CDR1 reads SNHLY; CDR2 reads FYNNEI. CDR3 size: 14 residues. Trimming took off 4 bases at V and 1 base at J, with 10 bases between the two ends. The CDR3 loop reads CASSVASWNTEAFF. In nucleotides, the CDR3 is TGTGCCAGCAGTGTGGCCAGCTGGAACACTGAAGCTTTCTTT.